These 21 T cell receptor beta chains share one sample of origin, sequenced in a study of cytomegalovirus exposure and HLA in healthy donors. 60 Vbeta and 13 Jbeta primers were used in PCR. Clones were read by immunoSEQ multiplex PCR, and TCRdb kept only the in-frame ones, dropping some. The sample consists of approximately 95,000 clones, 78% of them appearing once. The sample consisted of PBMCs. These receptors were collected from a woman between 40 and 55 years old in good health and CMV-seropositive.

CDR3 nucleotides: TGTGCCAGCTCACTAACACGGGACAGGGGGACCTACGAGCAGTACTTC. This gives the protein CASSLTRDRGTYEQYF. The chain couples TRBV18 to TRBJ2-7; 11 positions agree with TRBD1. V was clipped by 4 bases and J by 2 bases; unmatched bases: 7. The germline gives CDR1 KGHSH, CDR2 LQKENI. CDR3 size: 16 residues.

The chain has TRBV11-3 and TRBJ2-1, with TRBD2 as a possible D gene (6 bases). This CDR3 spans 16 amino acids. Trimming stripped 4 bases from V and 0 bases from J, with 13 bases between. CDR1 is SGHNT and CDR2 is YENEEA in the germline V gene. This CDR3 reads CASSYSGKTSYNEQFF. CDR3 DNA: TGTGCCAGCAGCTATAGCGGTAAGACCTCCTACAATGAGCAGTTCTTC.

The chain employs TRBV28 and TRBJ2-7; tentative D call: TRBD1 (5 bases). From germline, CDR1 is MDHEN and CDR2 SYDVKM. Deletions cut 6 bases from V and 5 bases from J, with 20 bases between. The CDR3 runs to 15 residues. CDR3 protein: CASRPFQGLAHEQYF. DNA for the CDR3: TGTGCCAGCAGGCCGTTCCAGGGTCTGGCCCACGAGCAGTACTTC.

The chain uses TRBV18 and TRBJ1-2; 7 bases match TRBD1. Losses at the gene ends were 2 bases for V and 8 bases for J; bases not matched to a gene: 14. The V gene's germline CDR1 is KGHSH and CDR2 LQKENI. The CDR3 has 16 amino acids. CDR3 region: CASSPGQDRTAGGYTF. The CDR3 DNA follows: TGTGCCAGCTCACCAGGGCAGGACAGGACAGCAGGGGGCTACACCTTC.

The CDR3 sequence: CASSYFRGAYNEQFF. In DNA, the CDR3 is TGTGCCAGCAGTTATTTTCGGGGTGCCTACAATGAGCAGTTCTTC. This sequence joins TRBV6-6 and TRBJ2-1; a weak D match, TRBD2 (5 bases). With 3 bases removed from V and 2 bases from J, the gap between germline ends came to 11 bases. The CDR3 extends over 15 amino acids. CDR1 is MNHNY, CDR2 SVGAGI, per germline (reference sequence).

Here the CDR3 DNA reads TGTGCCAGCAGCAAGACTAGGTACAATGAGCAGTTCTTC. Translated: CASSKTRYNEQFF. The chain carries TRBV2 and TRBJ2-1; maybe TRBD2 (6 bases). Trimming shortened V by 6 bases and J by 4 bases, and 10 bases separated the two germline ends. CDR3 length equals 13 residues. Germline V CDR1 and CDR2: SNHLY, FYNNEI.

The rearrangement links TRBV15 to TRBJ2-1; TRBD1 is a possible D gene (6 bases). The V end lost 0 bases, the J end lost 9 bases, and 15 bases lay between the germline ends. The CDR3 contains 15 residues. CDR1 is LNHNV, CDR2 YYDKDF, per germline (reference sequence). CDR3 nucleotides: TGTGCCACCAGCAGAGATCCTAACTCGGACAGTGAGCAGTTCTTC. Translating it yields CATSRDPNSDSEQFF.

As DNA, the CDR3 is TGCGCCAGCAGCTTGGCCGGACTAGCGGTCTCCAAGGGCGCAGATACGCAGTATTTT. This sequence encodes CASSLAGLAVSKGADTQYF. The chain has TRBV5-1 and TRBJ2-3; 10 nucleotides align to TRBD2. The CDR3 has 19 amino acids. From germline, CDR1 is SGHRS and CDR2 YFSETQ. The junction had 14 bases not matched to a gene; V was cut back by 0 bases and J by 4 bases.

The chain is built from TRBV4-1 and TRBJ1-1; D remains ambiguous. The V end lost 1 base, the J end lost 7 bases, and 10 bases lay between the germline ends. Germline lookup yields CDR1 MGHRA and CDR2 YSYEKL. The CDR3 totals 13 residues. The CDR3 spells CASSQVGPCEAFF. In DNA form, the CDR3 reads TGCGCCAGCAGCCAAGTTGGGCCGTGTGAAGCTTTCTTT.

This chain links TRBV7-9 with TRBJ1-5, with D uncertain. Germline lookup yields CDR1 SEHNR and CDR2 FQNEAQ (reference sequence). V was shortened by 5 bases and J by 4 bases, with 12 bases between the two germline ends. This CDR3 is 14 amino acids long. The CDR3 is CASSREASNQPQHF. For the CDR3, the DNA is TGTGCCAGCAGCCGAGAGGCTTCTAATCAGCCCCAGCATTTT. The full variable domain, with the rest looked up from reference TRBV7-9 and TRBJ1-5, is DTGVSQNPRHKITKRGQNVTFRCDPISEHNRLYWYRQTLGQGPEFLTYFQNEAQLEKSRLLSDRFSAERPKGSFSTLEIQRTEQGDSAMYLCASSREASNQPQHFGDGTRLSIL.

By its share, this clone is medium-sized. The rearrangement joins TRBV6-1 to TRBJ2-3, with TRBD2 identical over 8 bases. Germline trimming cut 4 bases from V and 1 base from J; bases unmatched to any gene: 7. CDR1 MNHNS and CDR2 SASEGT come from the germline V gene. The CDR3 totals 16 residues. DNA of the CDR3: TGTGCCAGCAGTGCCACTAGCGGAGGGGGCACAGATACGCAGTATTTT. This encodes CASSATSGGGTDTQYF.

V usage is TRBV6-5 and J usage is TRBJ2-7; D is ambiguous. This CDR3 has 13 residues. In germline, CDR1 is MNHEY, CDR2 SVGAGI. V was clipped by 5 bases and J by 4 bases, with 12 bases between them. The CDR3 bases are TGTGCCAGCAGTACAAATGGCGGATACGAGCAGTACTTC. Amino acid sequence: CASSTNGGYEQYF.

The J gene is TRBJ1-2, the V gene TRBV11-2; D might be TRBD1 (6 bases). The V gene lost 1 base and the J gene lost 6 bases, with 15 bases spanning the gap. Germline V gives CDR1 SGHAT, CDR2 FQNNGV. The CDR3 is 15 amino acids. The CDR3 sequence: CASSLGSQGIDGYTF. Written as DNA, the CDR3 is TGTGCCAGCAGCTTAGGCTCCCAGGGGATAGATGGCTACACCTTC.

This clone has more than one count but fewer than ten. Other DNA sequences within the sample encode an identical CDR3. The rearrangement links TRBV10-3 to TRBJ2-1; D unclear. Trimming removed 4 bases at V and 7 bases at J, with 5 bases between. The CDR3 is made up of 11 amino acids. Per the germline V gene, CDR1 is ENHRY and CDR2 is SYGVKD. The CDR3 coding sequence is TGTGCCATCAGTGCCGGGAATGAGCAGTTCTTC. Amino acids: CAISAGNEQFF.

CDR3 in DNA: TGTGCCAGCAGCGTAGGTAGCGGTCCCTCCTACGAGCAGTACTTC. Translating it yields CASSVGSGPSYEQYF. The chain uses TRBV9 and TRBJ2-7; the D gene is possibly TRBD2 (6 bases). The V gene's germline CDR1 is SGDLS and CDR2 YYNGEE. The CDR3 sequence is 15 residues long. The germline V and J ends were trimmed by 0 bases and 0 bases, with 10 bases remaining between them.

The chain employs TRBV10-3 and TRBJ2-5; 7 nucleotides align to TRBD2. This CDR3 is built from 13 residues. V gave up 4 bases and J gave up 4 bases; unmatched junction bases: 3. Germline V gene lookup returns CDR1 ENHRY and CDR2 SYGVKD. This chain's CDR3 is CAISGGGRETQYF. In DNA form, the CDR3 reads TGTGCCATCAGTGGGGGGGGGAGAGAGACCCAGTACTTC.

This clone has only a few counts. The chain couples TRBV6-6 to TRBJ2-5, with D maybe TRBD1 (6 bases). Germline V gene lookup returns CDR1 MNHNY and CDR2 SVGAGI (reference sequence). The CDR3 spans 12 residues. The V end lost 4 bases, the J end lost 7 bases, and 10 bases lay between the germline ends. The CDR3 nucleotides read TGTGCCAGCAGTTCCCCCAGGGGGACCCAGTACTTC. Protein product: CASSSPRGTQYF.

This clone was detected once. The rearrangement joins TRBV21-1 to TRBJ1-2; the D call TRBD1 from the table was never checked on the DNA. TRBV21-1 is an annotated pseudogene. CDR3 size: 13 residues. The CDR3 nucleotides read TGTGCCAGCAGCAAAGTGAGGGGGCTGAGCTACACCTTC. Protein product: CASSKVRGLSYTF.

The chain's CDR3 is CAINGVSGNTIYF. In DNA, the CDR3 is TGTGCCATCAACGGGGTCTCTGGAAACACCATATATTTT. The chain combines TRBV10-3 with TRBJ1-3, with D unclear. This CDR3 comprises 13 residues. The germline V gene has CDR1 ENHRY and CDR2 SYGVKD. Trimming removed 7 bases at V and 0 bases at J, with 7 bases between.

The chain recombines TRBV6-6 with TRBJ1-2, with 10 bases aligning to TRBD1. With V trimmed by 5 bases and J by 8 bases, 8 bases remained unmatched. The CDR3 consists of 14 residues. Germline-derived CDR1 and CDR2 are MNHNY and SVGAGI (reference sequence). The CDR3 is CASSRNPTGGGYTF. The CDR3 DNA follows: TGTGCCAGCAGTAGAAATCCGACAGGGGGCGGCTACACCTTC.

The genes are TRBV9 and TRBJ2-7; 16 bases are shared with TRBD2. In germline, CDR1 is SGDLS, CDR2 YYNGEE. The ends lost 4 bases at V and 6 bases at J; junction bases unmatched: 10. The CDR3 extends over 17 amino acids. The CDR3 spells CASSPGLAGGPQGEQYF. In DNA, the CDR3 is TGTGCCAGCAGCCCGGGACTAGCGGGAGGGCCACAGGGCGAGCAGTACTTC. The whole variable domain, filled in from reference TRBV9 and TRBJ2-7, reads DSGVTQTPKHLITATGQRVTLRCSPRSGDLSVYWYQQSLDQGLQFLIQYYNGEERAKGNILERFSAQQFPDLHSELNLSSLELGDSALYFCASSPGLAGGPQGEQYFGPGTRLTVT.